The 7 T cell receptor beta chains reported below all come from one sample, sequenced in a study of T cells in Graves' hyperthyroidism and ophthalmopathy. Using RNA transcripts as the source, TCR beta CDR3 regions were amplified. TCR CDR3 underwent first-round RT-PCR with the HTBI primer set. TCRdb independently ran MiXCR on the multiplex PCR reads; one entry per CDR3 protein. The sample holds some 500,000 distinct CDR3 sequences; roughly 16% are singletons and the top ten take 25% to 30%. Source material: blood. Source of these receptors: a woman aged 25 to 45 with Graves' ophthalmopathy.

The sample holds many counts of this clonotype. The chain has TRBV18 and TRBJ1-5, with D maybe TRBD1 (5 bases). V was cut by 2 bases and J by 4 bases, with 12 bases left in between. Germline V gives CDR1 KGHSH, CDR2 LQKENI. This CDR3 is built from 15 residues. CDR3 sequence: CASSPKPGQNQPQHF. The CDR3, as DNA: TGTGCCAGCTCACCAAAGCCAGGACAAAATCAGCCCCAGCATTTT.

This clonotype is classed as medium-sized. The genes are TRBV7-3 and TRBJ1-1, with D uncertain. The CDR3 is 14 residues long. Trimming stripped 2 bases from V and 0 bases from J, with 7 bases between. Germline V gene lookup returns CDR1 SGHTA and CDR2 FQGTGA. CDR3 nucleotide sequence: TGTGCCAGCAGCTTAGAGGCGATGAACACTGAAGCTTTCTTT. This codes for CASSLEAMNTEAFF.

The rearrangement uses TRBV19 and TRBJ2-2; D gene ambiguous. Trimming removed 3 bases from V and 6 bases from J, with 14 bases in between. Per germline, CDR1 LNHDA and CDR2 SQIVND (reference sequence). This CDR3 has 15 residues. The CDR3 is CASSIAQFNAGELFF. In nucleotides, the CDR3 is TGTGCCAGTAGTATTGCGCAGTTTAACGCCGGGGAGCTGTTTTTT.

In this sample, this clonotype turned up many times. The chain uses TRBV29-1 and TRBJ2-7; maybe TRBD2 (5 bases). Germline V gives CDR1 SQVTM, CDR2 ANQGSEA. V was shortened by 7 bases and J by 3 bases, with 19 bases between the two germline ends. The CDR3 loop spans 14 amino acids. CDR3 DNA: TGCAGCGCCGGGAAAGACAAAATTGGCTACGAGCAGTACTTC. This codes for CSAGKDKIGYEQYF.

This clonotype was detected many times. The CDR3 here is CASSAATGGGGYGYTF. The CDR3 DNA is TGTGCCAGCAGTGCCGCGACAGGGGGCGGCGGCTATGGCTACACCTTC. The chain employs TRBV12-3 or TRBV12-4 and TRBJ1-2; 10 bases are shared with TRBD1. Trimming cost V 5 bases and J 4 bases; bases outside gene matches: 10. CDR3 size: 16 residues.

The chain uses TRBV15 and TRBJ1-4; tentative D call: TRBD1 (5 bases). CDR1 and CDR2 (germline): LNHNV, YYDKDF (reference sequence). The germline V and J ends were trimmed by 3 bases and 6 bases, with 14 bases remaining between them. The CDR3 sequence is 15 residues long. CDR3 protein: CATSRTGTRDEKLFF. CDR3 sequence (DNA): TGTGCCACCAGCAGGACGGGGACCCGGGATGAAAAACTGTTTTTT.

This clonotype was observed at least ten times. The chain uses TRBV7-2 and TRBJ2-1; TRBD2 aligns across 13 bases. CDR1 and CDR2 (germline): SGHTA, FQGNSA. V dropped 1 base and J dropped 10; count of bases not matched to a gene: 10. The CDR3 consists of 17 residues. The CDR3 DNA reads TGTGCCAGCAGCTTAGAACTAGCGGGAGGGCCTGGCGGGGAGCAGTTCTTC. Amino acids: CASSLELAGGPGGEQFF.